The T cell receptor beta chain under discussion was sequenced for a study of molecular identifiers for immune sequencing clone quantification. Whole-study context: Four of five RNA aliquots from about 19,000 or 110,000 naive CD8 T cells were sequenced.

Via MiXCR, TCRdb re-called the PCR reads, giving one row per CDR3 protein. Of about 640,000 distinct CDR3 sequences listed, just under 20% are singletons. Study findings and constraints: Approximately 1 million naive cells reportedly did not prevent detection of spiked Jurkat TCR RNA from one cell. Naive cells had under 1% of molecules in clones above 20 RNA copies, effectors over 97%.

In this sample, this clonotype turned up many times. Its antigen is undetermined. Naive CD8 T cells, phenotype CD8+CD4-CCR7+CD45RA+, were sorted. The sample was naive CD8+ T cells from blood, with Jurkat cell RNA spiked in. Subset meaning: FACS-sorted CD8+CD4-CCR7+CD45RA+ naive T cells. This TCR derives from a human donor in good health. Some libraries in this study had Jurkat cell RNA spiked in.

CDR3 coding DNA: TGTGCCTGGAGTGTGGGTTACACAGATACGCAGTATTTT. Its translation is CAWSVGYTDTQYF. The chain uses TRBV30 and TRBJ2-3; no clear D. The CDR3 has 13 amino acids. Germline V gene sequence: CDR1 GTSNPN, CDR2 SVGIG (reference sequence). Deletions cut 0 bases from V and 2 bases from J, with 6 bases between.